Shown below are 9 T cell receptor beta chains from a single sample sequenced in a study of beta chain features in type 1 diabetes. Findings and limits, study-wide: Shortening of TCRB CDR3s, moderate but significant, appeared in all four CD4+ subsets of Type 1 diabetes patients.

Their specific antigens are unknown. Investigators reverse transcribed all isolated RNA, so they sequenced expressed TCRB transcripts. Clones were sequenced by immunoSEQ multiplex PCR, and TCRdb holds only the in-frame ones, with some missing. The sample shows hundreds of thousands of clones, around 15% of them seen only once. Sequencing input: naive CD4+ T cells from blood. These receptors all come from a man younger than 30 with type 1 diabetes.

This chain connects TRBV27 to TRBJ2-7, with TRBD1 as a possible D gene (5 bases). V lost 2 bases to trimming and J lost 1 base, with 12 bases between them. The CDR3 has 15 residues. CDR1 and CDR2 from the germline V gene are MNHEY and SMNVEV (reference sequence). CDR3 sequence reads: CASSLIGDRSYEQYF. The CDR3 nucleotides read TGTGCCAGCAGTTTAATTGGAGACAGATCCTACGAGCAGTACTTC.

A few counts support this clone. The rearrangement links TRBV2 to TRBJ2-5; D may be TRBD1 or TRBD2 (5 bases each). The CDR3 has 14 residues. CDR1 is SNHLY and CDR2 is FYNNEI in the germline V gene. The V end lost 4 bases, the J end lost 3 bases, and 12 bases lay between the germline ends. The DNA for the CDR3 is TGTGCCAGCAGTGCCCAGGGACCTGAAGAGACCCAGTACTTC. This sequence encodes CASSAQGPEETQYF. The variable domain in full, with the rest retrieved from reference TRBV2 and TRBJ2-5, is EPEVTQTPSHQVTQMGQEVILRCVPISNHLYFYWYRQILGQKVEFLVSFYNNEISEKSEIFDDQFSVERPDGSNFTLKIRSTKLEDSAMYFCASSAQGPEETQYFGPGTRLLVL.

This chain connects TRBV7-9 to TRBJ1-2, with 10 bases fitting TRBD1. Trimming cost V 4 bases and J 6 bases; bases outside gene matches: 5. CDR1 is SEHNR, CDR2 FQNEAQ, per germline (reference sequence). This CDR3 region has 14 residues. The CDR3 loop is CASSWGQGKDGYTF. Here the CDR3 DNA reads TGTGCCAGCAGCTGGGGACAGGGGAAGGATGGCTACACCTTC. The variable domain in full, with the rest retrieved from reference TRBV7-9 and TRBJ1-2, is DTGVSQNPRHKITKRGQNVTFRCDPISEHNRLYWYRQTLGQGPEFLTYFQNEAQLEKSRLLSDRFSAERPKGSFSTLEIQRTEQGDSAMYLCASSWGQGKDGYTFGSGTRLTVV.

This clone has more than one count but fewer than ten. The chain links TRBV11-3 to TRBJ2-1; no clear D. Trimming stripped 2 bases from V and 5 bases from J, with 7 bases between. CDR3 size: 13 residues. CDR1 is SGHNT and CDR2 is YENEEA in the germline V gene. As DNA, the CDR3 is TGTGCCAGCAGCTTACTCCAGGACAATGAGCAGTTCTTC. Translating gives CASSLLQDNEQFF. The full variable domain, with the rest looked up from reference TRBV11-3 and TRBJ2-1, is EAGVVQSPRYKIIEKKQPVAFWCNPISGHNTLYWYLQNLGQGPELLIRYENEEAVDDSQLPKDRFSAERLKGVDSTLKIQPAELGDSAVYLCASSLLQDNEQFFGPGTRLTVL.

This clone has only a few counts. The rearrangement links TRBV10-3 to TRBJ2-1; TRBD1 or TRBD2 may be the D gene (5 bases each). Germline CDR1 ENHRY, CDR2 SYGVKD. V was cut by 7 bases and J by 2 bases, with 9 bases left in between. The CDR3 sequence is 13 residues long. The CDR3 region is CAIMGDPYNEQFF. In DNA form, the CDR3 reads TGTGCCATCATGGGGGACCCCTACAATGAGCAGTTCTTC.

This clone came up a few times. V gene TRBV5-1 combines with J gene TRBJ2-5, with 7 bases identical to TRBD1. Germline V lookup: CDR1 SGHRS, CDR2 YFSETQ. This CDR3 spans 16 amino acids. V was clipped by 2 bases and J by 7 bases; unmatched bases: 14. The CDR3 nucleotides read TGCGCCAGCAGCTTTACTTCGGACAGGCTCTTGGGGACCCAGTACTTC. Its translation is CASSFTSDRLLGTQYF.

The V gene is TRBV4-3, the J gene TRBJ1-2, with D unresolved. CDR1 and CDR2 from the germline V gene are LGHNA and YSLEER. CDR3 size: 15 residues. Trimming shortened V by 0 bases and J by 8 bases, and 16 bases separated the two germline ends. CDR3 nucleotide sequence: TGCGCCAGCAGCCAAGATATATCGCCCCCGAACGGCTACACCTTC. Translated, it gives CASSQDISPPNGYTF.

Of note for this clone: One end of the junction is discordant with germline, which a read error may explain. The gene calls are TRBV5-6 and TRBJ2-7; D possibly corresponds to TRBD1 (6 bases). CDR3 length: 15 residues. CDR1 and CDR2 (germline): SGHDT, YYEEEE. The chain's CDR3 is CASSLKQGLGPLGHF. In DNA, the CDR3 is TGTGCCAGCAGCTTGAAACAGGGTTTAGGTCCCCTGGGGCACTTC.

V is TRBV7-9 and J is TRBJ1-4; D is perhaps TRBD1 (5 bases). The V gene lost 9 bases and the J gene lost 5 bases, with 7 bases spanning the gap. CDR3 length: 11 amino acids. Germline CDR1 is SEHNR and CDR2 is FQNEAQ (reference sequence). The DNA of the CDR3 is TGTGCCAGAGGGGAGAATGAAAAACTGTTTTTT. It codes for CARGENEKLFF.